These 22 T cell receptor beta chains came from one sample sequenced in a study of blood T cell repertoires in COVID-19. TCRdb's table, derived via immunoSEQ multiplex PCR, lists solely in-frame clones and lacks some. Among more than 85,000 clones listed, approximately 90% were seen once. Sequences were obtained from peripheral blood. These TCRs come from a man in his sixties with acute or convalescent COVID-19.

The rearrangement uses TRBV11-2 and TRBJ1-2; weak D call: TRBD1 (5 bases). This CDR3 spans 13 amino acids. Deletions cut 1 base from V and 6 bases from J, with 9 bases between. Germline CDR1 is SGHAT and CDR2 is FQNNGV. The CDR3 DNA reads as TGTGCCAGCAGCTTAGTTCGGGGGGATGGCTACACCTTC. This sequence encodes CASSLVRGDGYTF.

This sequence joins TRBV6-5 and TRBJ2-2; 8 nucleotides line up with TRBD2. V gave up 7 bases and J gave up 6 bases; unmatched junction bases: 10. The length of the CDR3 is 15 residues. In germline, CDR1 is MNHEY, CDR2 SVGAGI. DNA of the CDR3: TGTGCCAGCAACCAAGCGGGAGTCAGTTCCGGGGAGCTGTTTTTT. Residues: CASNQAGVSSGELFF.

This clone showed up just a few times. The rearrangement links TRBV10-2 to TRBJ2-1, with TRBD1 matching over 9 bases. Germline V lookup: CDR1 WSHSY, CDR2 SAAADI. V shed 4 bases and J 4 bases; nucleotides not matched to a gene: 2. CDR3 length: 14 amino acids. CDR3 sequence: CASSVGQGYNEQFF. DNA of the CDR3: TGCGCCAGCAGTGTAGGACAGGGGTACAATGAGCAGTTCTTC.

This chain connects TRBV9 to TRBJ2-5; 13 bases are a match to TRBD2. CDR1 and CDR2 from the germline V gene are SGDLS and YYNGEE. There are 18 residues in the CDR3. V shed 4 bases and J 1 base; nucleotides not matched to a gene: 10. The CDR3 DNA reads TGTGCCAGCAGCCGCGGTACTAGCGGGAGGGGACTCCAAGAGACCCAGTACTTC. This encodes CASSRGTSGRGLQETQYF.

The J gene is TRBJ2-2, the V gene TRBV30; a weak D match, TRBD1 (5 bases). CDR3 length equals 14 residues. Trimming took 1 base from V and 0 from J, leaving 6 bases between them. CDR1 and CDR2 (germline): GTSNPN, SVGIG (reference sequence). CDR3 bases: TGTGCCTGGAGTGGACAGACGAACACCGGGGAGCTGTTTTTT. Translation: CAWSGQTNTGELFF.

The chain couples TRBV19 to TRBJ1-6; D possibly corresponds to TRBD1 (5 bases). V lost 5 bases and J 7 bases, leaving 12 bases between the germline ends. Germline V gene lookup returns CDR1 LNHDA and CDR2 SQIVND (reference sequence). The CDR3 contains 14 residues. Here the CDR3 DNA reads TGTGCCAGTAGTCGCAGGGCTGAAAATTCACCCCTCCACTTT. Amino acids: CASSRRAENSPLHF.

The chain combines TRBV9 with TRBJ2-2, with 9 bases identical to TRBD2. The CDR3 runs 15 residues. V gave up 2 bases and J gave up 5 bases; unmatched junction bases: 4. The V gene's germline CDR1 is SGDLS and CDR2 YYNGEE. The chain's CDR3 is CASSVVAGDTGELFF. The CDR3 nucleotides are TGTGCCAGCAGCGTGGTAGCGGGAGATACCGGGGAGCTGTTTTTT.

The J gene is TRBJ2-7, the V gene TRBV18, with 9 nucleotides matching TRBD2. After removal of 3 bases from V and 3 bases from J, the junction contained 3 bases not matched to a gene. CDR3 size: 14 residues. Germline CDR1 is KGHSH and CDR2 is LQKENI. The CDR3: CASSPTSGYYEQYV. Here the CDR3 DNA reads TGTGCCAGCTCACCGACTAGCGGATACTACGAGCAGTACGTC.

V usage is TRBV10-3 and J usage is TRBJ2-2, with a weak D call TRBD1 (6 bases). Trimming stripped 10 bases from V and 3 bases from J, with 21 bases between. The CDR3 is made up of 16 amino acids. Germline CDR1 is ENHRY and CDR2 is SYGVKD. CDR3 in amino acids: CASTGAANRDTGELFF. The CDR3 coding sequence is TGTGCCAGCACCGGGGCCGCAAACAGGGACACCGGGGAGCTGTTTTTT.

For the CDR3, the DNA is TGTGCCAGCAGCCCCGACTATACGCAGTATTTT. It is translated as CASSPDYTQYF. V is TRBV7-9 and J is TRBJ2-3; D uncertain. The V gene lost 5 bases and the J gene lost 7 bases, with 7 bases spanning the gap. This CDR3 spans 11 amino acids. CDR1 and CDR2 (germline): SEHNR, FQNEAQ (reference sequence).

This clone has only one observation. The chain joins TRBV9 to TRBJ2-1, with 9 nucleotides matching TRBD2. Germline V gene sequence: CDR1 SGDLS, CDR2 YYNGEE. This CDR3 contains 18 residues. J gave up 7 bases and V 4 bases, and 18 bases lay outside the gene matches. This CDR3 is CASSPHGRGTSRPNEQFF. The CDR3 region has the DNA TGTGCCAGCAGCCCCCACGGGAGGGGGACTAGCAGACCGAATGAGCAGTTCTTC.

The rearrangement joins TRBV21-1 to TRBJ2-7; the listed D gene, TRBD2, was not tested against the DNA. TRBV21-1 is termed a pseudogene. CDR3 length: 24 amino acids. The CDR3 is CASSKLYQGLAGALLQKIPYEQYV. CDR3 bases: TGTGCCAGCAGTAAATTATACCAGGGACTAGCGGGAGCGCTACTACAAAAGATTCCCTACGAGCAGTACGTC.

V usage is TRBV12-3 or TRBV12-4 and J usage is TRBJ2-2; D may be TRBD1 (6 bases). CDR3 length equals 13 residues. Trimming cost V 3 bases and J 6 bases, with 8 bases left between them. CDR3 in DNA: TGTGCCAGCAGTTTCGGACAGTCCGGGGAGCTGTTTTTT. It yields the protein CASSFGQSGELFF.

The chain couples TRBV28 to TRBJ2-5; no definite D call. This CDR3 has 15 amino acids. V gave up 4 bases and J gave up 1 base, with 13 bases separating them. The germline CDR1 and CDR2 sequences are MDHEN and SYDVKM. The chain's CDR3 is CASSSQDTSQETQYF. The CDR3 coding sequence is TGTGCCAGCAGTTCCCAAGACACTTCCCAAGAGACCCAGTACTTC. Full variable domain (remainder filled in from reference TRBV28 and TRBJ2-5): DVKVTQSSRYLVKRTGEKVFLECVQDMDHENMFWYRQDPGLGLRLIYFSYDVKMKEKGDIPEGYSVSREKKERFSLILESASTNQTSMYLCASSSQDTSQETQYFGPGTRLLVL.

This clone was counted once. V is TRBV30 and J is TRBJ2-4; D possibly corresponds to TRBD1 (6 bases). The CDR3 runs 15 residues. Trimming took 3 bases from V and 3 from J, leaving 15 bases between them. CDR1 is GTSNPN and CDR2 is SVGIG in the germline V gene (reference sequence). CDR3 protein: CAWSITDRFKNIQYF. CDR3 nucleotides: TGTGCCTGGAGCATCACGGACAGATTCAAAAACATTCAGTACTTC.

This sequence joins TRBV10-2 and TRBJ2-7, with 8 bases matching TRBD2. This CDR3 contains 12 residues. The trim removed 11 bases at V and 4 bases at J, leaving 7 bases unmatched. Germline values: CDR1 WSHSY, CDR2 SAAADI. DNA of the CDR3: TGCGCCTCCTTCGGGAGGGGATACGAGCAGTACTTC. Translated, it gives CASFGRGYEQYF.

The chain is built from TRBV9 and TRBJ1-2; possibly TRBD1 for D (6 bases). The CDR3 covers 14 residues. Germline loops: CDR1 SGDLS, CDR2 YYNGEE. Trimming took 3 bases from V and 3 from J, leaving 12 bases between them. Here the CDR3 DNA reads TGTGCCAGCAGCGGAGAAAGGACAGACTATGGCTACACCTTC. Protein: CASSGERTDYGYTF.

CDR3 sequence reads: CASSIGQAGVEPQHF. In nucleotides, the CDR3 is TGTGCCAGTAGTATCGGACAGGCCGGGGTTGAGCCCCAGCATTTT. The chain has TRBV19 and TRBJ1-5, with 7 bases aligning to TRBD1. CDR3 length equals 15 residues. With 3 bases clipped from V and 8 bases from J, the junction kept 10 bases outside the gene matches. Germline V gives CDR1 LNHDA, CDR2 SQIVND (reference sequence). Together with reference TRBV19 and TRBJ1-5, the CDR3 gives the full variable domain: DGGITQSPKYLFRKEGQNVTLSCEQNLNHDAMYWYRQDPGQGLRLIYYSQIVNDFQKGDIAEGYSVSREKKESFPLTVTSAQKNPTAFYLCASSIGQAGVEPQHFGDGTRLSIL.

The V call is TRBV24-1, the J call TRBJ1-2; unclear D gene. The CDR3 has 15 amino acids. Germline loops: CDR1 KGHDR, CDR2 SFDVKD. The ends were cut back, 0 bases at V and 4 bases at J, with 11 bases in the middle. CDR3 residues: CATSDLGPSPYGYTF. CDR3 DNA: TGTGCCACCAGTGATTTGGGTCCAAGCCCCTATGGCTACACCTTC.

The chain couples TRBV19 to TRBJ1-2; 8 bases are a match to TRBD1. V lost 3 bases and J lost 7; bases outside the gene matches: 4. Germline loops: CDR1 LNHDA, CDR2 SQIVND (reference sequence). The CDR3 runs 13 residues. The CDR3 DNA reads as TGTGCCAGTAGTATGAGGCAGGGGGCTGGCTACACCTTC. This encodes CASSMRQGAGYTF.

The chain combines TRBV5-1 with TRBJ1-1, with 9 bases matching TRBD1. Germline CDR1 and CDR2: SGHRS and YFSETQ. The CDR3 is 15 amino acids. The trim removed 1 base at V and 0 bases at J, leaving 1 base unmatched. The CDR3 DNA is TGCGCCAGCAGCTTGACAGGGGGCATGAACACTGAAGCTTTCTTT. This encodes CASSLTGGMNTEAFF.

The genes are TRBV6-5 and TRBJ1-1; 11 positions agree with TRBD1. The CDR3 totals 15 residues. J lost 6 bases, V lost 1 base, and 4 bases had no gene match. Germline V gives CDR1 MNHEY, CDR2 SVGAGI. The CDR3: CASSYFPGQGAEAFF. CDR3 DNA: TGTGCCAGCAGTTACTTCCCGGGACAGGGGGCTGAAGCTTTCTTT.